This TCR beta chain was recovered during a study of PD-L1 blockade in urothelial cancer. Time point described: pretreatment peripheral blood. Clones were sequenced by immunoSEQ multiplex PCR, and TCRdb holds only the in-frame ones, with some missing. In the table there are over 45,000 clones, 85% to 90% of which are singletons. Trimming stripped 2 bases from V and 4 bases from J, with 11 bases between. This CDR3 has 13 amino acids. CDR1 GTSNPN and CDR2 SVGIG come from the germline V gene (reference sequence). The sample consisted of PBMCs, taken around atezolizumab (anti-PD-L1) treatment. The genes are TRBV30 and TRBJ1-1; no clear D. The receptor's source is a man in his sixties with urothelial cancer. This chain's CDR3 is CAWSRGAGTEAFF. DNA for the CDR3: TGTGCCTGGAGTAGAGGCGCGGGCACTGAAGCTTTCTTT.